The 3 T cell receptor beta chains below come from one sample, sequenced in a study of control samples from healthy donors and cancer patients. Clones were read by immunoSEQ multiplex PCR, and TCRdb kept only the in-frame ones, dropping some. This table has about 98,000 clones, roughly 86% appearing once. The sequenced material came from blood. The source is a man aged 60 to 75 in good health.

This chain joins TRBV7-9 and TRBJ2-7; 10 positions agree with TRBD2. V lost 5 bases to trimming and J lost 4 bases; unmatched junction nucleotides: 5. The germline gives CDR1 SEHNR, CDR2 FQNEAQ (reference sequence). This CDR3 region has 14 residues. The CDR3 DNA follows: TGTGCCAGCAGCCCTAGCGGGAGTTGGTACGAGCAGTACTTC. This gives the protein CASSPSGSWYEQYF.

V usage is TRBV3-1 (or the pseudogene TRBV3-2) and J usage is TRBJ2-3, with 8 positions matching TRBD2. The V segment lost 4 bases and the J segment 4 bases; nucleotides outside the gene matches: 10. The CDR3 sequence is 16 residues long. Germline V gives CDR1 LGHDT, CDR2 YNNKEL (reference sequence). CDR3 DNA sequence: TGTGCCAGCAGCCGGGACGGGGGGGCCTTGGCAGATACGCAGTATTTT. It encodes CASSRDGGALADTQYF.

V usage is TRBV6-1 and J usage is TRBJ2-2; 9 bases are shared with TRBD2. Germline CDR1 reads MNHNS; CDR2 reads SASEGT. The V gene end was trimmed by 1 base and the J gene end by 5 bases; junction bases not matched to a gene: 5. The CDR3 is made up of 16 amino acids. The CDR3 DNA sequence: TGTGCCAGCAGTGAAGGTGGCGGGGGGGCTACCGGGGAGCTGTTTTTT. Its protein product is CASSEGGGGATGELFF.